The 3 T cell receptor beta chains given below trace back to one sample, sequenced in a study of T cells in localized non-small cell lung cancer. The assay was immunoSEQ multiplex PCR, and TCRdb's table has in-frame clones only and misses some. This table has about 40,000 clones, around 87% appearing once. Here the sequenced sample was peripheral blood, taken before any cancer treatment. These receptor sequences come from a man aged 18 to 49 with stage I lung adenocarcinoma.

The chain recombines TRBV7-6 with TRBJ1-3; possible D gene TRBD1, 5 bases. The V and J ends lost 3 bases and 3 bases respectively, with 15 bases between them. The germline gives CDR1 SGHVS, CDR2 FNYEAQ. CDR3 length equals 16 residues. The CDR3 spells CASSFRVRGSGNTIYF. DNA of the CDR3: TGTGCCAGCAGCTTCAGGGTTAGGGGAAGTGGAAACACCATATATTTT.

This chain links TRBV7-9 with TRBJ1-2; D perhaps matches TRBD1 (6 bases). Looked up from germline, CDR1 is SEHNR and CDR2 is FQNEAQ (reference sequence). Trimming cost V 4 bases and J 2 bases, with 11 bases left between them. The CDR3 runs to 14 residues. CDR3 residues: CASSSSGDNYGYTF. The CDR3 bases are TGTGCCAGCAGCTCTTCAGGGGACAACTATGGCTACACCTTC.

CDR3 protein: CASSLMGQTDTQYF. The CDR3 DNA reads TGTGCCAGCAGCTTAATGGGCCAAACAGATACGCAGTATTTT. This chain uses TRBV7-6 with TRBJ2-3; no firm D call. The ends were cut back, 2 bases at V and 3 bases at J, with 9 bases in the middle. The CDR3 spans 14 residues. Germline assignment: CDR1 SGHVS and CDR2 FNYEAQ.